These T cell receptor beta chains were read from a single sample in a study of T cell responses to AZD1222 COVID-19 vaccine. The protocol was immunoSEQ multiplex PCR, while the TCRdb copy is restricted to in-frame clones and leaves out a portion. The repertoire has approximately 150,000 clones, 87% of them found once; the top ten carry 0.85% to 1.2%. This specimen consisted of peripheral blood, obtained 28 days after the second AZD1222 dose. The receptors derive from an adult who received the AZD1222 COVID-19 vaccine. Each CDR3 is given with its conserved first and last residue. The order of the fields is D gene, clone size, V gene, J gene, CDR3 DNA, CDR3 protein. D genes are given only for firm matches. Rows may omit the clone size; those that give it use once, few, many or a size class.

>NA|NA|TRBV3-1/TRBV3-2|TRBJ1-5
TGTGCCAGCAGCCAGTTTCAAGGGAATCAGCCCCAGCATTTT
CASSQFQGNQPQHF
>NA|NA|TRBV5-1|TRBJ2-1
TGCGCCAGCAGCTTGGAACGGGGGTGGTCCTACAATGAGCAGTTCTTC
CASSLERGWSYNEQFF
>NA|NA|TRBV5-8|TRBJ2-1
TGTGCCAGCAGCAAATCGGGCCCCCCGAGTTACAATGAGCAGTTCTTC
CASSKSGPPSYNEQFF
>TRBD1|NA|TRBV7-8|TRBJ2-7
TGTGCCAGCAGCCCCTTCCGGGACAGGGGCTACGAGCAGTACTTC
CASSPFRDRGYEQYF
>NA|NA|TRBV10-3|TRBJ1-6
TGTGCCATCAGTGAGGAGAGGCTCGGAAATTCACCCCTCCACTTT
CAISEERLGNSPLHF
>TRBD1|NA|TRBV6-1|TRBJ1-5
TGTGCCAGCAGTAACCGGGACAGGATGGATCAGCCCCAGCATTTT
CASSNRDRMDQPQHF
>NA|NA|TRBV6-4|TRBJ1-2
TGTGCCAGCAGTGACTCGTTGGTTCGCTACACCTTC
CASSDSLVRYTF
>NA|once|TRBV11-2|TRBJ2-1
TGTGCCAGCAATGGAGGGGGGCGGGACAATGAGCAGTTCTTC
CASNGGGRDNEQFF
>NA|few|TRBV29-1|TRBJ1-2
TGCAGCGCCGTCGCAACAGTAAACTATGGCTACACCTTC
CSAVATVNYGYTF
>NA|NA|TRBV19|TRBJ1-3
TGTGCCAGCACCTCCCAGGGATGGAACACCATATATTTT
CASTSQGWNTIYF
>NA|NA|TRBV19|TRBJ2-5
TGTGCCAGTAGTATTGGGACCAGGGAGACCCAGTACTTC
CASSIGTRETQYF
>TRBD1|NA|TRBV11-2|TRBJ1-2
TGTGCCAGCAGCTTAGGGGGACAGCACTATGGCTACACCTTC
CASSLGGQHYGYTF
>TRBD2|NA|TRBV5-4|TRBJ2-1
TGTGCCAGCAGCTCGGGACTAGCGGGGAATAATGAGCAGTTCTTC
CASSSGLAGNNEQFF
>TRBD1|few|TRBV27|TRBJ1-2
TGTGCCAGCAGTTTCCTCGAGGACAGGAACTATGGCTACACCTTC
CASSFLEDRNYGYTF
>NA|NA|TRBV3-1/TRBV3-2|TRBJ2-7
TGTGCCAGCAGCCAGAGCGGCCAGGTTGTTTTTTGGTACGAGCAGTACTTC
CASSQSGQVVFWYEQYF
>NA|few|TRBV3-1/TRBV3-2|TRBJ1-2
TGTGCCAGCAGCCAATTCCTTGGGGAGGGTTTAATCTATGGCTACACCTTC
CASSQFLGEGLIYGYTF
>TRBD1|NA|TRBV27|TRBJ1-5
TGTGCCAGCAGCCGAGGGACAGGGGCAAGGCAGCCCCAGCATTTT
CASSRGTGARQPQHF
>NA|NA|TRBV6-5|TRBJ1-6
TGTGCCAGCAGACCCCGTGGAGATAATTCACCCCTCCACTTT
CASRPRGDNSPLHF
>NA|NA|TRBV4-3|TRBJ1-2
TGCGCCAGCAGCCAACCCGCCGCGGGCACGGGCGGCTACACCTTC
CASSQPAAGTGGYTF
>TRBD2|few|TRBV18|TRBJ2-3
TGTGCCAGCTCACCGATCCAGCGGGGGTCGTCAGATACGCAGTATTTT
CASSPIQRGSSDTQYF
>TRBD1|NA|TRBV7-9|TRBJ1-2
TGTGCCAGCAGCCCCGACAGGGGAACACCTTATGGCTACACCTTC
CASSPDRGTPYGYTF
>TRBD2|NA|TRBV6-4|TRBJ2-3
TGTGCCAGCAGTGACTCGGGGGGGGGTCCAGATACGCAGTATTTT
CASSDSGGGPDTQYF
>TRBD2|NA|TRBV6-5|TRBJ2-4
TGTGCCAGCAGAGCGGCGGGGGGCTCCAAAAACATTCAGTACTTC
CASRAAGGSKNIQYF
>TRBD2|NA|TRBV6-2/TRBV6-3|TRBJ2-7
TGTGCCAGCAGCGATCGGGGCGGGGGGTTCTACGAGCAGTACTTC
CASSDRGGGFYEQYF
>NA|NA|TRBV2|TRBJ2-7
TGTGCCAGCAGTGAATTGGGGGGTTACGAGCAGTACTTC
CASSELGGYEQYF
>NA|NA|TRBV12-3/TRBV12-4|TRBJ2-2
TGTGCCAGCAGTTTAGGATCGACCGGGGAGCTGTTTTTT
CASSLGSTGELFF
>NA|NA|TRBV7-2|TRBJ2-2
TGTGCCAGCAGGGGGGGCCCCGCGAACACCGGGGAGCTGTTTTTT
CASRGGPANTGELFF
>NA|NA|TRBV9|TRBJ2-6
TGTGCCAGCAGCCGGCCTGGGGCCTCTGGAGCCAACGTCCTGACTTTC
CASSRPGASGANVLTF
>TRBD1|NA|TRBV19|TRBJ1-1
TGTGCCAGCGGACAGGTGGGCACTGAAGCTTTCTTT
CASGQVGTEAFF
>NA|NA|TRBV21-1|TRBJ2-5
TGTGCCAGCGCTAAAAGGTGGGGGACCCAGTACTTC
CASAKRWGTQYF
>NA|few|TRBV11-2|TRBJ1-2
TGTGCCAGCAGCTCCTTGGGGGCTAACTATGGCTACACCTTC
CASSSLGANYGYTF
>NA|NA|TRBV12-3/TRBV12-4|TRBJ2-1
TGTGCCAGCAGTTTACTGAATGAGCAGTTCTTC
CASSLLNEQFF
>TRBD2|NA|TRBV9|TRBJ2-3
TGTGCCAGCAGCCCGACTAGCGGACATCTCACAGATACGCAGTATTTT
CASSPTSGHLTDTQYF
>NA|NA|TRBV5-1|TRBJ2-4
TGCGCCAGCAGCCCCGGACAGAGACTAGCCAAAAACATTCAGTACTTC
CASSPGQRLAKNIQYF
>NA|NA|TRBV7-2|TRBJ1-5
TGTGCCAGCAGCCTCGAATTGGGGACCCAGCATTTT
CASSLELGTQHF
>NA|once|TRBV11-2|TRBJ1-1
TGTGCCAGCAGCTTAGATGGGGGGCGAGACACTGAAGCTTTCTTT
CASSLDGGRDTEAFF
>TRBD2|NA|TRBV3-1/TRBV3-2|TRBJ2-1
TGTGCCAGCAGCCAAGACCTAGCGGTCCCCAGGTTGAGGTTCTTC
CASSQDLAVPRLRFF
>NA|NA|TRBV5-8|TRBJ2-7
TGTGCCAGTCTTCGGACCGATTCCTACGAGCAGTACTTC
CASLRTDSYEQYF